One and the same sample provided the 31 T cell receptor beta chains below, sequenced in a study of regulatory T cells in long-lasting Graves disease. The sample's time point: newly diagnosed GD, antithyroid drugs for less than 3 months. Making the TCR library involved RNA that had been extracted from PBMCs. CDR3-region Arm-PCR and iRepertoire HTBI primers produced the TCR beta libraries. TCRdb itself ran the multiplex PCR reads through MiXCR, one entry per CDR3 protein. The repertoire holds around 460,000 distinct CDR3 sequences, with 11% to 15% as singletons. This same sample was also taken into another study, of T cells in Graves' hyperthyroidism and ophthalmopathy.

Material: peripheral blood mononuclear cells (PBMCs), obtained at new diagnosis, from a patient treated with antithyroid drugs. These receptors were obtained from a woman between 50 and 59 years old with Graves disease.

This chain connects TRBV9 to TRBJ2-1; D is undetermined. The CDR3 runs to 15 residues. In germline, CDR1 is SGDLS, CDR2 YYNGEE. Trimming took off 4 bases at V and 6 bases at J, with 17 bases between the two ends. As DNA, the CDR3 is TGTGCCAGCAGCCCGGACGGCCTCCTCGGCAATGAGCAGTTCTTC. Protein sequence: CASSPDGLLGNEQFF.

This clonotype appeared many times. This chain links TRBV28 with TRBJ2-3, with 10 bases aligning to TRBD2. CDR3 length: 15 residues. V was pared by 2 bases and J by 5 bases, with 4 bases of the junction left unmatched. CDR1 is MDHEN and CDR2 is SYDVKM in the germline V gene. CDR3 loop: CASSLKREGGDTQYF. The CDR3 nucleotides read TGTGCCAGCAGTTTAAAGCGGGAGGGTGGAGATACGCAGTATTTT.

This clonotype was seen at least ten times. The chain uses TRBV7-3 and TRBJ2-2; the D is unclear. The V end lost 5 bases, the J end lost 1 base, and 11 bases lay between the germline ends. CDR3 length: 15 amino acids. The germline V gene has CDR1 SGHTA and CDR2 FQGTGA. CDR3 loop: CASSPTAKNTGELFF. The DNA of the CDR3 is TGTGCCAGCAGCCCCACAGCGAAGAACACCGGGGAGCTGTTTTTT.

This clonotype was counted many times. The V call is TRBV28, the J call TRBJ2-7; tentatively, D is TRBD1 or TRBD2 (6 bases each). V was shortened by 5 bases and J by 2 bases, with 19 bases between the two germline ends. Germline-derived CDR1 and CDR2 are MDHEN and SYDVKM. The CDR3 totals 16 residues. Here the CDR3 reads CASSPSAGTGPYEQYF. The DNA for the CDR3 is TGTGCCAGCAGTCCTAGCGCAGGTACAGGGCCCTACGAGCAGTACTTC.

This clonotype was recorded many times. The chain carries TRBV28 and TRBJ2-7; TRBD2 aligns across 7 bases. The ends lost 3 bases at V and 0 bases at J; junction bases unmatched: 11. The CDR3 spans 17 residues. In germline, CDR1 is MDHEN, CDR2 SYDVKM. DNA of the CDR3: TGTGCCAGCAGTTTTTACTCGGCGGGAGTGATCTCCTACGAGCAGTACTTC. This codes for CASSFYSAGVISYEQYF.

The gene calls are TRBV7-2 and TRBJ1-2; 7 bases fit TRBD1. Germline CDR1 SGHTA, CDR2 FQGNSA. The CDR3 extends over 15 amino acids. Unmatched junction bases numbered 11, after V lost 2 bases and J lost 8 bases. The CDR3 is CASSLLSRGEGGYTF. Written as DNA, the CDR3 is TGTGCCAGCAGCTTATTATCCAGGGGGGAAGGGGGCTACACCTTC.

This clonotype was observed many times. The genes are TRBV10-3 and TRBJ2-1, with TRBD2 matching 7 bases. This CDR3 is built from 14 residues. The germline V gene encodes CDR1 ENHRY and CDR2 SYGVKD. J lost 4 bases, V lost 4 bases, and 4 bases had no gene match. CDR3 in amino acids: CAISGLAEYNEQFF. The DNA for the CDR3 is TGTGCCATCAGTGGGCTAGCGGAATACAATGAGCAGTTCTTC.

This clonotype was recorded many times. The rearrangement uses TRBV2 and TRBJ1-1, with a weak D call TRBD1 (6 bases). This CDR3 has 14 residues. V dropped 4 bases and J dropped 7 bases, with 16 bases sitting between them. The germline gives CDR1 SNHLY, CDR2 FYNNEI. CDR3 region: CASSVGDIWHEAFF. In DNA, the CDR3 is TGTGCCAGCAGTGTCGGGGACATTTGGCATGAAGCTTTCTTT.

This clonotype has a count of ten or more. The chain carries TRBV29-1 and TRBJ2-3, with TRBD2 identical over 13 bases. CDR3 size: 15 residues. V lost 4 bases and J lost 2; bases outside the gene matches: 3. The germline CDR1 and CDR2 sequences are SQVTM and ANQGSEA. CDR3 nucleotides: TGCAGCGTTGTGACTAGCGGGAGGCACACAGATACGCAGTATTTT. Its translation is CSVVTSGRHTDTQYF.

This clonotype has a handful of counts. The chain carries TRBV24-1 and TRBJ2-1, with 8 bases aligning to TRBD2. This CDR3 is 18 amino acids long. Per the germline V gene, CDR1 is KGHDR and CDR2 is SFDVKD. V was clipped by 4 bases and J by 8 bases; unmatched bases: 18. The CDR3 reads CATSEAGLGVRSRDEQFF. In DNA, the CDR3 is TGTGCCACCAGTGAGGCGGGACTAGGGGTCCGCTCTCGGGATGAGCAGTTCTTC.

This clonotype has a count of ten or more. This chain joins TRBV7-2 and TRBJ2-3, with D unclear. From germline, CDR1 is SGHTA and CDR2 FQGNSA. Trimming shortened V by 5 bases and J by 7 bases, and 22 bases separated the two germline ends. This CDR3 has 16 amino acids. The CDR3 sequence: CASSDQDNHPANTQYF. The CDR3 DNA is TGTGCCAGCAGCGACCAAGATAACCACCCCGCTAATACGCAGTATTTT.

This clonotype was detected many times. Here the CDR3 reads CASSLTTRYEQYF. The CDR3, as DNA: TGTGCCAGCAGTTTGACGACTCGCTACGAGCAGTACTTC. The chain carries TRBV12-3 or TRBV12-4 and TRBJ2-7, with D unclear. V lost 3 bases and J 3 bases, leaving 9 bases between the germline ends. The CDR3 covers 13 residues.

This clonotype was observed a few times. One end of the junction is discordant with germline, which a read error may explain. The chain uses TRBV10-1 and TRBJ2-1, with 10 nucleotides matching TRBD2. This CDR3 has 18 residues. From germline, CDR1 is WNHNN and CDR2 SYGVQD (reference sequence). This CDR3 is CASSESIPGTSVDNEQIF. In nucleotides, the CDR3 is TGCGCCAGCAGTGAGTCCATTCCCGGGACTAGCGTCGACAATGAGCAGATCTTC.

V usage is TRBV30 and J usage is TRBJ2-3; the D gene is possibly TRBD2 (5 bases). Looked up from germline, CDR1 is GTSNPN and CDR2 is SVGIG (reference sequence). The V end lost 0 bases, the J end lost 0 bases, and 10 bases lay between the germline ends. The CDR3 is 15 residues long. CDR3 residues: CAWSVVGGSTDTQYF. The CDR3 coding sequence is TGTGCCTGGAGTGTAGTGGGCGGGAGCACAGATACGCAGTATTTT.

The chain combines TRBV30 with TRBJ2-2; TRBD1 matches at 9 bases. Trimming at V came to 5 bases and at J to 4 bases, leaving 5 bases not matched to a gene. The CDR3 runs to 14 residues. The germline V gene encodes CDR1 GTSNPN and CDR2 SVGIG (reference sequence). CDR3 protein: CAWGQGQGTGELFF. The CDR3, as DNA: TGTGCCTGGGGACAGGGACAGGGCACCGGGGAGCTGTTTTTT.

This clonotype was found many times. One end of the junction does not line up with germline, which may come from a read error. The chain joins TRBV6-2 or TRBV6-3 to TRBJ2-7; the D gene is possibly TRBD2 (6 bases). The CDR3 covers 13 residues. Germline V gene data show CDR1 as MNHEY and CDR2 as SVGEGT. CDR3 sequence reads: CASSYSGSYEQYF. CDR3 nucleotide sequence: TGTGCCAGCAGCTACTCCGGGAGCTACGAGCAGTACTTC.

Note on this clonotype: The final CDR3 position lacks the conserved phenylalanine or tryptophan, pointing to a likely read error. The chain employs TRBV5-1 and TRBJ2-5, with TRBD2 matching over 7 bases. The CDR3 is 13 residues long. V was pared by 0 bases and J by 7 bases, with 3 bases of the junction left unmatched. Germline V gene data show CDR1 as SGHRS and CDR2 as YFSETQ. The CDR3 region has the DNA TGCGCCAGCAGCTTGGGCAGGGAGGGGACCCAGTACTGC. Its protein is CASSLGREGTQYC.

This clonotype was seen just once. This chain links TRBV6-4 with TRBJ2-1, with 10 bases aligning to TRBD2. V lost 2 bases, J lost 6 bases, and 4 bases stayed unmatched. The CDR3 runs 15 residues. Per germline, CDR1 MRHNA and CDR2 SNTAGT. The CDR3 protein is CASSDRAGGFNEQFF. As DNA, the CDR3 is TGTGCCAGCAGTGACAGAGCGGGAGGGTTCAATGAGCAGTTCTTC.

There are many counts of this clonotype. J is TRBJ1-1 and V is TRBV19, with 7 bases identical to TRBD1. V trimming: 6 bases; J trimming: 5 bases; junction bases outside the gene matches: 12. From germline, CDR1 is LNHDA and CDR2 SQIVND (reference sequence). The CDR3 extends over 15 amino acids. This CDR3 is CASSRETGEWTEAFF. CDR3 nucleotides: TGTGCCAGTAGCCGGGAAACAGGGGAATGGACTGAAGCTTTCTTT.

Concerning this clonotype: This sequence may be a read error, since a much larger clone differs from it by one base. V and J are TRBV18 and TRBJ1-2; D uncertain. This CDR3 comprises 14 residues. The germline gives CDR1 KGHSH, CDR2 LQKENI. The ends were cut back, 5 bases at V and 5 bases at J, with 15 bases in the middle. For the CDR3, the DNA is TGTGCCAGCTCAACGACTGAGAGCCTTTATGGCTACACCTTC. Its translation is CASSTTESLYGYTF.

The V call is TRBV7-6, the J call TRBJ2-3; 14 bases match TRBD2. The J segment lost 1 base and the V segment lost 6 bases, leaving 24 bases of the junction unmatched. The germline gives CDR1 SGHVS, CDR2 FNYEAQ. The CDR3 is made up of 23 amino acids. CDR3 sequence: CASSTWVTSPGTSGSRGTDTQYF. The CDR3, as DNA: TGTGCCAGCAGTACATGGGTCACATCACCCGGGACTAGCGGGAGTCGCGGCACAGATACGCAGTATTTT.

This clonotype was seen at least ten times. V usage is TRBV11-3 and J usage is TRBJ1-1, with D maybe TRBD1 (6 bases). Looked up from germline, CDR1 is SGHNT and CDR2 is YENEEA. V lost 5 bases and J 3 bases, leaving 13 bases between the germline ends. The CDR3 length is 14 residues. The CDR3 DNA is TGTGCCAGCAGCCGCGCGGCAGGGGACACTGAAGCTTTCTTT. This gives the protein CASSRAAGDTEAFF.

J is TRBJ1-1 and V is TRBV5-1; TRBD1 might be the D (5 bases). Trimming pared 4 bases from V and 1 base from J, leaving 17 bases between. The CDR3 totals 16 residues. Germline loops: CDR1 SGHRS, CDR2 YFSETQ. As DNA, the CDR3 is TGCGCCAGCAGCCCGAATTTGCTCGGACAGAACACTGAAGCTTTCTTT. Translated: CASSPNLLGQNTEAFF. Combining the CDR3 with reference TRBV5-1 and TRBJ1-1 gives the whole variable domain KAGVTQTPRYLIKTRGQQVTLSCSPISGHRSVSWYQQTPGQGLQFLFEYFSETQRNKGNFPGRFSGRQFSNSRSEMNVSTLELGDSALYLCASSPNLLGQNTEAFFGQGTRLTVV.

This clonotype was detected only a few times. The chain joins TRBV11-2 to TRBJ2-3; D is possibly TRBD1 or TRBD2 (5 bases each). The V and J ends lost 5 bases and 1 base respectively, with 16 bases between them. The germline V gene has CDR1 SGHAT and CDR2 FQNNGV. The CDR3 runs 16 residues. This chain's CDR3 is CASSPIRDPGTDTQYF. In nucleotides, the CDR3 is TGTGCCAGCAGCCCAATCCGGGACCCAGGCACAGATACGCAGTATTTT.

This clonotype was seen ten or more times. The V and J genes are TRBV18 and TRBJ2-1; D not resolved. The germline CDR1 and CDR2 sequences are KGHSH and LQKENI. The CDR3 is 13 residues long. The V and J ends lost 0 bases and 4 bases respectively, with 4 bases between them. CDR3 sequence: CASSPPQYNEQFF. The CDR3 DNA is TGTGCCAGCTCACCACCACAGTACAATGAGCAGTTCTTC.

This chain links TRBV4-1 with TRBJ2-1; 12 nucleotides agree with TRBD1. The V segment lost 0 bases and the J segment 10 bases; nucleotides outside the gene matches: 13. The CDR3 contains 18 residues. Germline CDR1 and CDR2: MGHRA and YSYEKL. For the CDR3, the DNA is TGCGCCAGCAGCCAAGATAGGCCCCCGGGACAGGGGGCATGGGAGCAGTTCTTC. The encoded protein is CASSQDRPPGQGAWEQFF.

This clonotype was found many times. V usage is TRBV3-1 and J usage is TRBJ2-3, with 7 nucleotides matching TRBD2. From germline, CDR1 is LGHDT and CDR2 YNNKEL (reference sequence). The CDR3 extends over 14 amino acids. The V segment lost 1 base and the J segment 2 bases; nucleotides outside the gene matches: 0. The CDR3 loop is CASSQGLATDTQYF. CDR3 sequence (DNA): TGTGCCAGCAGCCAAGGACTAGCCACAGATACGCAGTATTTT.

Concerning this clonotype itself: One end of the junction varies from germline; a read error may be responsible. The J gene is TRBJ2-7, the V gene TRBV18; D is possibly TRBD1 (5 bases). Germline lookup yields CDR1 KGHSH and CDR2 LQKENI. This CDR3 spans 15 amino acids. The CDR3 region is CASSPPEGPGYVQYF. The CDR3, as DNA: TGTGCCAGCTCACCGCCGGAAGGGCCAGGGTACGTGCAGTACTTC. Looking up the rest from reference TRBV18 and TRBJ2-7 gives the full variable domain: NAGVMQNPRHLVRRRGQEARLRCSPMKGHSHVYWYRQLPEEGLKFMVYLQKENIIDESGMPKERFSAEFPKEGPSILRIQQVVRGDSAAYFCASSPPEGPGYVQYFGPGTRLTVT.

The gene calls are TRBV6-2 or TRBV6-3 and TRBJ2-1, with unresolved D. Germline CDR1 reads MNHEY; CDR2 reads SVGEGT. The V end was cut by 6 bases, the J end by 0 bases, with 9 bases between. The CDR3 runs 14 residues. Written as DNA, the CDR3 is TGTGCCAGCAGGGACCCTAGCTCCTACAATGAGCAGTTCTTC. This translates into CASRDPSSYNEQFF.

Only a few counts were recorded for this clonotype. The chain joins TRBV6-2 or TRBV6-3 to TRBJ2-6; D is ambiguous. Germline V gene data show CDR1 as MNHEY and CDR2 as SVGEGT. V was trimmed by 3 bases and J by 2 bases, leaving 8 bases between them. CDR3 length: 15 residues. CDR3 in amino acids: CASSYGNAGANVLTF. CDR3 DNA: TGTGCCAGCAGTTATGGTAACGCTGGGGCCAACGTCCTGACTTTC.

This clonotype was recorded at least ten times. V gene TRBV28 combines with J gene TRBJ2-7, with TRBD1 matching over 8 bases. This CDR3 spans 15 amino acids. V lost 5 bases and J lost 5; bases outside the gene matches: 11. CDR1 is MDHEN, CDR2 SYDVKM, per germline. The CDR3 coding sequence is TGTGCCAGCAGTCCCGCAGGGACAGGCCCCCACGAGCAGTACTTC. It specifies CASSPAGTGPHEQYF.